A single sample is the source of the 12 T cell receptor beta chains below, sequenced in a study of PD-1 blockade in classical Hodgkin lymphoma. The assay was immunoSEQ multiplex PCR, and TCRdb's table has in-frame clones only and misses some. The data hold tens of thousands of clones, with roughly 70% observed a single time. Each and every patient relapsed after autologous stem cell transplantation, and patients got differing brentuximab vedotin exposure. Sample: peripheral blood mononuclear cells (PBMCs), taken before the second cycle of nivolumab. Every receptor here comes from a human donor with classical Hodgkin lymphoma.

The rearrangement uses TRBV6-5 and TRBJ1-4, with a weak D call TRBD1 (5 bases). The germline CDR1 and CDR2 sequences are MNHEY and SVGAGI. Trimming left V 5 bases short and J 8 bases short, with 15 bases between. The CDR3 runs 14 residues. The CDR3 coding sequence is TGTGCCAGCAGTCCCCTCCAGGGTGGCGAAAAACTGTTTTTT. This codes for CASSPLQGGEKLFF.

DNA of the CDR3: TGTGCCAGCAGCTTGGCCAGCGGGGGTACCGGGGAGCTGTTTTTT. Translated, it gives CASSLASGGTGELFF. The genes are TRBV5-4 and TRBJ2-2; 8 bases fit TRBD2. V shed 0 bases, J shed 5 bases, and the junction held 3 bases outside the gene matches. The CDR3 covers 15 residues. Germline V CDR1 and CDR2: SGHNT, YYREEE (reference sequence).

The chain employs TRBV7-2 and TRBJ2-2, with TRBD1 as a possible D gene (5 bases). This CDR3 is built from 16 residues. Trimming left V 1 base short and J 0 bases short, with 9 bases between. Germline-derived CDR1 and CDR2 are SGHTA and FQGNSA. Here the CDR3 DNA reads TGTGCCAGCAGCTTAGGGGGCCCAGCGAACACCGGGGAGCTGTTTTTT. As protein: CASSLGGPANTGELFF.

This chain links TRBV6-6 with TRBJ2-2, with 15 bases aligning to TRBD2. The germline V gene encodes CDR1 MNHNY and CDR2 SVGAGI (reference sequence). The CDR3 totals 15 residues. The junction had 1 base not matched to a gene; V was cut back by 6 bases and J by 5 bases. Here the CDR3 DNA reads TGTGCCAGCAGAGGACTAGCGGGGGGGACCGGGGAGCTGTTTTTT. Translated: CASRGLAGGTGELFF.

This chain links TRBV19 with TRBJ1-3, with 7 bases lining up with TRBD1. The trim removed 3 bases at V and 5 bases at J, leaving 4 bases unmatched. Germline CDR1 LNHDA, CDR2 SQIVND (reference sequence). There are 14 residues in the CDR3. The CDR3 reads CASSILDRRNTIYF. As DNA, the CDR3 is TGTGCCAGTAGTATTCTGGACAGGAGAAACACCATATATTTT.

This clone was recorded at least ten times. The CDR3 DNA sequence: TGTGCCAGCAGACCGGGACAGAAGGAAAAACTGTTTTTT. Its protein product is CASRPGQKEKLFF. The gene calls are TRBV7-2 and TRBJ1-4, with 7 bases aligning to TRBD1. Germline V CDR1 and CDR2: SGHTA, FQGNSA. CDR3 size: 13 residues. Trimming took 6 bases from V and 8 from J; bases not matched to a gene: 6.

V is TRBV5-6 and J is TRBJ2-1; D not certain. Germline loops: CDR1 SGHDT, CDR2 YYEEEE. The CDR3 spans 16 residues. V lost 0 bases and J 1 base, leaving 11 bases between the germline ends. The CDR3 bases are TGTGCCAGCAGCTTGGATCAGTGGGGTTCCTACAATGAGCAGTTCTTC. It is translated as CASSLDQWGSYNEQFF.

The rearrangement joins TRBV5-4 to TRBJ2-1; 7 bases match TRBD2. Trimming cost V 7 bases and J 8 bases; bases outside gene matches: 12. Germline V gives CDR1 SGHNT, CDR2 YYREEE (reference sequence). The CDR3 has 14 amino acids. This CDR3 is CASGKMEGRDEQFF. The DNA of the CDR3 is TGTGCCAGCGGAAAGATGGAGGGGAGGGATGAGCAGTTCTTC.

The gene calls are TRBV18 and TRBJ2-1; D might be TRBD1 or TRBD2, each matching 5 bases. There are 14 residues in the CDR3. V lost 2 bases, J lost 8 bases, and 13 bases lay in between. CDR1 and CDR2 (germline): KGHSH, LQKENI. The DNA for the CDR3 is TGTGCCAGCTCACCAGGGGGTGCCTTCGATGAGCAGTTCTTC. The encoded protein is CASSPGGAFDEQFF.

The chain employs TRBV18 and TRBJ1-5; unclear D gene. The CDR3 is made up of 18 amino acids. Germline values: CDR1 KGHSH, CDR2 LQKENI. V was trimmed by 2 bases and J by 0 bases, leaving 17 bases between them. Written as DNA, the CDR3 is TGTGCCAGCTCACCAAGCGGCGGACTTCCTTATAGCAATCAGCCCCAGCATTTT. It is translated as CASSPSGGLPYSNQPQHF.

The chain has TRBV7-2 and TRBJ1-2, with TRBD1 matching 7 bases. The V gene end was trimmed by 1 base and the J gene end by 2 bases; junction bases not matched to a gene: 10. Per the germline V gene, CDR1 is SGHTA and CDR2 is FQGNSA. The CDR3 consists of 17 residues. The CDR3 coding sequence is TGTGCCAGCAGCTTAGGCCCCTCGCAGGGGGTGAACTATGGCTACACCTTC. Its translation is CASSLGPSQGVNYGYTF.

The chain uses TRBV7-9 and TRBJ1-2; D gene uncertain. CDR3 size: 13 residues. Germline assignment: CDR1 SEHNR and CDR2 FQNEAQ (reference sequence). V was shortened by 3 bases and J by 1 base, with 6 bases between the two germline ends. In DNA, the CDR3 is TGTGCCAGCAGCTTCAAGGATAACTATGGCTACACCTTC. Amino acid sequence: CASSFKDNYGYTF. Together with reference TRBV7-9 and TRBJ1-2, the CDR3 gives the full variable domain: DTGVSQNPRHKITKRGQNVTFRCDPISEHNRLYWYRQTLGQGPEFLTYFQNEAQLEKSRLLSDRFSAERPKGSFSTLEIQRTEQGDSAMYLCASSFKDNYGYTFGSGTRLTVV.